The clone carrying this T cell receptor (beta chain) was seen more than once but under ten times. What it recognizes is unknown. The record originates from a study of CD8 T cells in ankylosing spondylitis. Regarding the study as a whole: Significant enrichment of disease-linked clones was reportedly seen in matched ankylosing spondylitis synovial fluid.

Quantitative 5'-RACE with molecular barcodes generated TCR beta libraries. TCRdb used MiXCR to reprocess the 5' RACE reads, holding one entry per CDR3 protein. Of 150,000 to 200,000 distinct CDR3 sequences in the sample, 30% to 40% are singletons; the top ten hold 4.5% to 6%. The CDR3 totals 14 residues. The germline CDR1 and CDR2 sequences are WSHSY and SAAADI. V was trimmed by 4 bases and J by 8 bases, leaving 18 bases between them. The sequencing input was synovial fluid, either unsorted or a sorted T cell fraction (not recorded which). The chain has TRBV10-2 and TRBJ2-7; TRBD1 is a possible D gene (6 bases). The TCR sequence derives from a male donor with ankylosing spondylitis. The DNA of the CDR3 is TGCGCCAGCAGTGTAGGAACCCCCAGGGGCCAGCAGTACTTC. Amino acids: CASSVGTPRGQQYF.